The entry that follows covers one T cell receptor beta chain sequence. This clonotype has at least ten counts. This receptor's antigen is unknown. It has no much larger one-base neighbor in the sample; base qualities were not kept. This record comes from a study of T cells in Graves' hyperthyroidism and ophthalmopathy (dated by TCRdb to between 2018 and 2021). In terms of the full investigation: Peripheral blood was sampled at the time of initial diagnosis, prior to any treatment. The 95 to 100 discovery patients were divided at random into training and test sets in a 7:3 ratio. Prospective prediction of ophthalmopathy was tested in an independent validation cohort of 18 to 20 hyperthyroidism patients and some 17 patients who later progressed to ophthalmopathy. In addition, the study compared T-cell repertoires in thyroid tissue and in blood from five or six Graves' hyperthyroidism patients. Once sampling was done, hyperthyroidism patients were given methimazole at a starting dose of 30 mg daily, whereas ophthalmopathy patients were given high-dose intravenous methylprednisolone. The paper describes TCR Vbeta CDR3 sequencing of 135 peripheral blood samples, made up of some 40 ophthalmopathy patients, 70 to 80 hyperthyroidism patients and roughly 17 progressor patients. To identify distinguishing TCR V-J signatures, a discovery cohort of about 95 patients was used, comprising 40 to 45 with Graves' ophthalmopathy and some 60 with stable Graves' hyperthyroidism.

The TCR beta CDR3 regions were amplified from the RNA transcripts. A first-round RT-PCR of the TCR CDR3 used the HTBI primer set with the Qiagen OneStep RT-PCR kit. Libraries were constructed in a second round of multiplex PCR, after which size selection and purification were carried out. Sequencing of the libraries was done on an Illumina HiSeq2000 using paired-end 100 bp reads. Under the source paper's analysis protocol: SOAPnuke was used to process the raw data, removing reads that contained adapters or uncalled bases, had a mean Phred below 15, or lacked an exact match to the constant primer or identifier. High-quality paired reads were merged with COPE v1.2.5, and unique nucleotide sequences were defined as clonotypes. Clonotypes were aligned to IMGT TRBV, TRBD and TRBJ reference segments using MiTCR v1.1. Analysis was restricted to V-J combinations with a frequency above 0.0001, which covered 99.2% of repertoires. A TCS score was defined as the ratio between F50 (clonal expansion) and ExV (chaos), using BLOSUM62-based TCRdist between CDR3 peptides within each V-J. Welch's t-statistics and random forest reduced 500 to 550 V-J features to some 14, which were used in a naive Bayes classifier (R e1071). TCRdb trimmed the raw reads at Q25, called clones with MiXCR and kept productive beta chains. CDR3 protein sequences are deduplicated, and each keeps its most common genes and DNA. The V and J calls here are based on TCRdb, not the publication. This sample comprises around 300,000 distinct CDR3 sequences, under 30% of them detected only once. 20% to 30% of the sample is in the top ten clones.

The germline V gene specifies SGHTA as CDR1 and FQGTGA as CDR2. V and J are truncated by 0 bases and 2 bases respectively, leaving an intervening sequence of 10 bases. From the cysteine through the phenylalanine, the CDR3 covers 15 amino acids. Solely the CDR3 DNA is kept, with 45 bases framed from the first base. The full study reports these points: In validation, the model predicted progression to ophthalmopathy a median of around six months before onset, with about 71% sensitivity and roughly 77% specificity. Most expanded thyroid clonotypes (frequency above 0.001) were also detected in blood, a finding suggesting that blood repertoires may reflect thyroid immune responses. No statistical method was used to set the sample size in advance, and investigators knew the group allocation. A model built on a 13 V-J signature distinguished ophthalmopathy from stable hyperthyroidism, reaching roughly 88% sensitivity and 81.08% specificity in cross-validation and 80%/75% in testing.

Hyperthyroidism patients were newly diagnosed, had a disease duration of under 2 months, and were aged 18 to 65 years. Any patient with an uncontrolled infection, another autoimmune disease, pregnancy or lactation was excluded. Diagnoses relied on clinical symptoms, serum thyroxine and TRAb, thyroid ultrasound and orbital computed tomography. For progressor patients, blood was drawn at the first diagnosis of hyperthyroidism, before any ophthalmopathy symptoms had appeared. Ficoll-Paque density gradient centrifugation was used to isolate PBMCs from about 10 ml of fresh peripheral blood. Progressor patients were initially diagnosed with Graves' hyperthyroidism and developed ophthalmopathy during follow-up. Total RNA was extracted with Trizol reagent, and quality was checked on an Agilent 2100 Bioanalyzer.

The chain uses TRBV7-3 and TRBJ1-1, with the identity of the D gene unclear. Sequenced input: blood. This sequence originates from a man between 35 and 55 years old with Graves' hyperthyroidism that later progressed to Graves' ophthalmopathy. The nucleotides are TGTGCCAGCAGCTTAACGGCGAACTTCAACACTGAAGCTTTCTTT. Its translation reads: CASSLTANFNTEAFF. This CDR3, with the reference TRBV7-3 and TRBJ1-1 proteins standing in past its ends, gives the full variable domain GAGVSQTPSNKVTEKGKYVELRCDPISGHTALYWYRQSLGQGPEFLIYFQGTGAADDSGLPNDRFFAVRPEGSVSTLKIQRTERGDSAVYLCASSLTANFNTEAFFGQGTRLTVV.